This T cell receptor (beta chain) was found in a study of T cells of healthy individuals. This clonotype was observed at least ten times. TCRdb recomputed calls from the 5' RACE reads with MiXCR, one row per CDR3 protein. The sample has nearly 100,000 distinct CDR3 sequences, approximately 15% seen once. This clonotype originated in a human donor in good health.

The CDR3 is CASTPTRQGLSGNTIYF. The CDR3 bases are TGTGCCAGCACCCCGACCCGACAGGGTCTCTCTGGAAACACCATATATTTT. The chain combines TRBV7-6 with TRBJ1-3, with 7 bases aligning to TRBD1. The V segment lost 7 bases and the J segment 0 bases; nucleotides outside the gene matches: 12. Germline CDR1 SGHVS, CDR2 FNYEAQ. This CDR3 has 17 amino acids.